The next 18 T cell receptor beta chains were all read from a single sample in a study of regulatory T cells in long-lasting Graves disease. Noted time point: persistent/refractory GD, antithyroid drugs over 5 years with positive TRAb. RNA isolated from PBMCs was used to make the TCR library. In building TCR beta libraries, iRepertoire HTBI primers were used together with Arm-PCR of CDR3 regions. One entry per CDR3 protein results from TCRdb running MiXCR on the multiplex PCR reads. This sample has around 510,000 distinct CDR3 sequences; around 21% occur once, and the top ten carry over 7.5%. The sequences come from peripheral blood mononuclear cells (PBMCs), collected when the disease was refractory, from a patient treated with antithyroid drugs. The receptors were sampled from a female donor with Graves disease.

This clonotype was seen at least ten times. V usage is TRBV12-3 or TRBV12-4 and J usage is TRBJ1-5; D ambiguous. The length of the CDR3 is 15 residues. V lost 3 bases to trimming and J lost 2 bases, with 11 bases between them. The CDR3 DNA is TGTGCCAGCAGTTTGGGTCGGTCACGCAATCAGCCCCAGCATTTT. This gives the protein CASSLGRSRNQPQHF.

The chain uses TRBV6-1 and TRBJ2-1; either TRBD1 or TRBD2 may supply D (6 bases each). This CDR3 is 19 amino acids long. Per germline, CDR1 MNHNS and CDR2 SASEGT. V was clipped by 8 bases and J by 0 bases, with 26 bases between them. The DNA of the CDR3 is TGTGCCAGCTCCCACGGGGGCTCGAAATCACTAAGCTCCTACAATGAGCAGTTCTTC. Encoded protein: CASSHGGSKSLSSYNEQFF.

This clonotype has a handful of counts. The chain uses TRBV6-1 and TRBJ1-1, with 9 bases aligning to TRBD1. CDR3 length: 13 amino acids. Germline V CDR1 and CDR2: MNHNS, SASEGT. Trimming cost V 6 bases and J 2 bases; bases outside gene matches: 1. The CDR3 region has the DNA TGTGCCAGCAGACAGGGGGCCAACACTGAAGCTTTCTTT. This translates into CASRQGANTEAFF.

The chain joins TRBV10-3 to TRBJ2-7; tentatively, D is TRBD1 (6 bases). This CDR3 is 15 amino acids long. Germline CDR1 and CDR2: ENHRY and SYGVKD. Trimming stripped 4 bases from V and 0 bases from J, with 13 bases between. The CDR3 is CAISGGTSISYEQYF. Written as DNA, the CDR3 is TGTGCCATCAGTGGGGGGACAAGCATCTCCTACGAGCAGTACTTC.

V usage is TRBV11-2 and J usage is TRBJ2-7, with 8 bases lining up with TRBD1. The CDR3 extends over 16 amino acids. Germline V lookup: CDR1 SGHAT, CDR2 FQNNGV. The V gene end was trimmed by 2 bases and the J gene end by 0 bases; junction bases not matched to a gene: 6. The CDR3 DNA reads as TGTGCCAGCAGCTTAATAGTCGGACAGGGCTCCTACGAGCAGTACTTC. Amino acid sequence: CASSLIVGQGSYEQYF.

This clonotype has just a few counts. The chain is built from TRBV3-1 and TRBJ2-7; the D gene is possibly TRBD2 (5 bases). Trimming cost V 0 bases and J 5 bases, with 20 bases left between them. The germline V gene encodes CDR1 LGHDT and CDR2 YNNKEL (reference sequence). This CDR3 is built from 17 residues. The chain's CDR3 is CASSQEWRLGPGDEQYF. For the CDR3, the DNA is TGTGCCAGCAGCCAAGAATGGCGGCTAGGGCCCGGGGACGAGCAGTACTTC.

This clonotype was recorded many times. The chain recombines TRBV7-2 with TRBJ1-2; the D gene is possibly TRBD1 (6 bases). CDR1 is SGHTA, CDR2 FQGNSA, per germline. V gave up 1 base and J gave up 4 bases, with 10 bases separating them. CDR3 length: 14 residues. CDR3 amino acids: CASSLDWTAYGYTF. CDR3 nucleotides: TGTGCCAGCAGCTTAGATTGGACAGCCTATGGCTACACCTTC.

About this clonotype: This clone may be a read error of a much larger clone one base away. CDR3 bases: TGTGCCAGCAGTTTGGACAGCACCCCGGGGGAAAAACTGCTTTTT. As protein: CASSLDSTPGEKLLF. This chain connects TRBV28 to TRBJ1-4, with a possible D match to TRBD1 (6 bases). This CDR3 contains 15 residues. CDR1 and CDR2 from the germline V gene are MDHEN and SYDVKM.

The table lists this clonotype with a few counts. The chain is built from TRBV6-1 and TRBJ2-5; D gene ambiguous. The CDR3 runs 13 residues. Germline CDR1 is MNHNS and CDR2 is SASEGT. Trimming left V 8 bases short and J 4 bases short, with 14 bases between. This CDR3 is CASAKFSGETQYF. CDR3 sequence (DNA): TGTGCCAGCGCAAAGTTTTCGGGAGAGACCCAGTACTTC.

In its sample, this clonotype was seen once. A much larger clonotype is one base distant, so this may be a read error. Here the CDR3 DNA reads TGTGTCAGCAGCTTAGAGGGACAGGGACCCCAAGAGACCCAGTACTTC. The encoded protein is CVSSLEGQGPQETQYF. The rearrangement uses TRBV7-9 and TRBJ2-5; 9 bases map to TRBD1. Germline V gene lookup returns CDR1 SEHNR and CDR2 FQNEAQ (reference sequence). The CDR3 totals 16 residues.

The chain recombines TRBV20-1 with TRBJ1-2; D is unclear. Germline assignment: CDR1 DFQATT and CDR2 SNEGSKA (reference sequence). The CDR3 has 13 amino acids. V was shortened by 6 bases and J by 3 bases, with 14 bases between the two germline ends. CDR3 bases: TGCAGTGCGCAAAACCCAGTTCACTATGGCTACACCTTC. Its translation is CSAQNPVHYGYTF.

This clonotype was observed a handful of times. This chain joins TRBV20-1 and TRBJ2-7, with D possibly TRBD1 on 5 matching bases. Germline V gene sequence: CDR1 DFQATT, CDR2 SNEGSKA (reference sequence). With 6 bases removed from V and 4 bases from J, the gap between germline ends came to 16 bases. The CDR3 contains 13 residues. The CDR3 spells CSASTSPGYEQYF. CDR3 nucleotides: TGCAGTGCCTCGACGTCCCCAGGGTACGAGCAGTACTTC.

The CDR3 DNA reads as TGCGCCAGCAGCGTAAGACTAGCGGGAGGGTTTAAGGAGCAGTTCTTC. Translating gives CASSVRLAGGFKEQFF. This rearrangement joins TRBV5-1 to TRBJ2-1; 14 bases fit TRBD2. The CDR3 sequence is 16 residues long. Trimming removed 4 bases from V and 10 bases from J; junction bases left unmatched: 10. Germline V gene data show CDR1 as SGHRS and CDR2 as YFSETQ.

The chain links TRBV9 to TRBJ1-2, with 12 bases identical to TRBD1. V dropped 2 bases and J dropped 2; count of bases not matched to a gene: 1. CDR3 length: 15 residues. Germline V lookup: CDR1 SGDLS, CDR2 YYNGEE. CDR3 in amino acids: CASSVGTGGNYGYTF. The CDR3 DNA reads TGTGCCAGCAGCGTCGGGACAGGGGGCAACTATGGCTACACCTTC.

This clonotype was seen repeatedly, ten times or more. The CDR3 sequence: CASKSPGVQPQHF. In DNA form, the CDR3 reads TGTGCCAGCAAGTCCCCCGGGGTACAGCCCCAGCATTTT. The chain couples TRBV12-3 or TRBV12-4 to TRBJ1-5, with D unclear. CDR3 length equals 13 residues. Between the trimmed V and J ends, which lost 7 bases and 7 bases, there was a span of 14 bases.

This clonotype was detected a few times. The chain recombines TRBV29-1 with TRBJ2-5; D uncertain. The V end lost 0 bases, the J end lost 3 bases, and 8 bases lay between the germline ends. Germline V gene data show CDR1 as SQVTM and CDR2 as ANQGSEA. The CDR3 covers 13 residues. The CDR3: CSVEDVPEETQYF. DNA for the CDR3: TGCAGCGTTGAAGATGTACCGGAAGAGACCCAGTACTTC.

In this sample, this clonotype turned up a few times. V is TRBV14 and J is TRBJ2-7; D is perhaps TRBD1 or TRBD2 (6 bases each). The CDR3 is made up of 15 amino acids. Germline CDR1 is SGHDN and CDR2 is FVKESK. V gave up 0 bases and J gave up 7 bases, with 16 bases separating them. The CDR3 loop is CASSQEGPGAREQYF. The DNA of the CDR3 is TGTGCCAGCAGCCAAGAAGGTCCGGGGGCGCGAGAGCAGTACTTC.

Comment on this clonotype: A much larger clone sits a single nucleotide away, making a read error possible. CDR3 sequence: CASSLITGGLFF. The CDR3 nucleotides are TGTGCCAGCAGCTTAATCACCGGGGGGCTGTTTTTT. V and J are TRBV7-3 and TRBJ2-2; possible D gene TRBD2, 6 bases. The germline CDR1 and CDR2 sequences are SGHTA and FQGTGA. This CDR3 is built from 12 residues.